Below, 29 T cell receptor beta chains from the same sample are listed, as sequenced in a study of cytomegalovirus exposure and HLA in healthy donors. PCR primers comprised 60 Vbeta and 13 Jbeta primers. Using immunoSEQ multiplex PCR, the repertoire was profiled, and TCRdb retains in-frame clones only, with some absent. The table lists roughly 80,000 clones, 62% of them singletons. The sequencing sample was made of PBMCs. All receptors come from a male donor in good health and CMV-seropositive.

The rearrangement uses TRBV5-6 and TRBJ1-4; TRBD1 might be the D (5 bases). The V gene lost 1 base and the J gene lost 8 bases, with 12 bases spanning the gap. This CDR3 spans 14 amino acids. Germline-derived CDR1 and CDR2 are SGHDT and YYEEEE. In DNA form, the CDR3 reads TGTGCCAGCAGCTTGTTTCAGGGTGGGGAAAAACTGTTTTTT. Translating gives CASSLFQGGEKLFF.

To note about this clone: An end of the junction differs from the germline gene, which may be a read error. The chain combines TRBV2 with TRBJ2-2; TRBD1 matches at 8 bases. Germline V lookup: CDR1 SNHLY, CDR2 FYNNEI. The CDR3 totals 14 residues. CDR3 sequence: CASSRQGNTGELLF. CDR3 bases: TGTGCCAGCAGCCGACAGGGGAACACCGGGGAGCTGCTTTTT.

J is TRBJ2-7 and V is TRBV4-3; TRBD2 matches at 14 bases. The V gene end was trimmed by 4 bases and the J gene end by 3 bases; junction bases not matched to a gene: 2. CDR1 is LGHNA and CDR2 is YSLEER in the germline V gene. CDR3 length: 15 residues. This CDR3 is CASSLGTSGSYEQYF. DNA for the CDR3: TGCGCCAGCAGCCTAGGGACTAGCGGGAGCTACGAGCAGTACTTC.

This clone was recorded once. The rearrangement links TRBV2 to TRBJ1-2; 7 bases map to TRBD1. After removal of 4 bases from V and 6 bases from J, the junction contained 5 bases not matched to a gene. Germline V CDR1 and CDR2: SNHLY, FYNNEI. CDR3 length equals 13 residues. CDR3 sequence: CASSVRGSHGYTF. As DNA, the CDR3 is TGTGCCAGCAGTGTCAGGGGGTCTCATGGCTACACCTTC.

The chain employs TRBV14 and TRBJ2-7, with 7 positions matching TRBD2. With 4 bases clipped from V and 3 bases from J, the junction kept 6 bases outside the gene matches. The length of the CDR3 is 14 residues. Germline V lookup: CDR1 SGHDN, CDR2 FVKESK. The CDR3 DNA reads TGTGCCAGCAGCCCCCACCGCGGGAGCTACGAGCAGTACTTC. Residues: CASSPHRGSYEQYF.

This chain connects TRBV29-1 to TRBJ2-5; D ambiguous. CDR3 size: 11 residues. Trimming removed 5 bases from V and 4 bases from J, with 8 bases in between. The germline gives CDR1 SQVTM, CDR2 ANQGSEA. CDR3 DNA sequence: TGCAGCGTTAAACTCGCAGAGACCCAGTACTTC. It is translated as CSVKLAETQYF.

This clone was seen more than once but under ten times. V and J are TRBV9 and TRBJ2-3; possibly TRBD2 for D (7 bases). This CDR3 region has 15 residues. Trimming took 4 bases from V and 0 from J, leaving 12 bases between them. The V gene's germline CDR1 is SGDLS and CDR2 YYNGEE. The CDR3 protein is CASSPRGGSTDTQYF. The CDR3 coding sequence is TGTGCCAGCAGCCCAAGGGGGGGGAGCACAGATACGCAGTATTTT. The entire variable domain, with the rest obtained from reference TRBV9 and TRBJ2-3, is as follows: DSGVTQTPKHLITATGQRVTLRCSPRSGDLSVYWYQQSLDQGLQFLIQYYNGEERAKGNILERFSAQQFPDLHSELNLSSLELGDSALYFCASSPRGGSTDTQYFGPGTRLTVL.

This sequence joins TRBV5-6 and TRBJ1-2, with D maybe TRBD1 (5 bases). This CDR3 has 16 amino acids. Germline V gene data show CDR1 as SGHDT and CDR2 as YYEEEE. With 1 base removed from V and 4 bases from J, the gap between germline ends came to 17 bases. CDR3 protein: CASSLSGHDFGYGYTF. The CDR3 DNA is TGTGCCAGCAGCTTGTCAGGACACGACTTTGGCTATGGCTACACCTTC.

This clone was counted at least ten times. The rearrangement joins TRBV21-1 to TRBJ1-6. TRBV21-1 is marked as a pseudogene. The CDR3 is made up of 15 amino acids. CDR3 sequence reads: CASLGRGPHNSPLHF. The CDR3 bases are TGTGCCAGCCTAGGGAGGGGCCCTCATAATTCACCCCTCCACTTT.

The V gene is TRBV6-1, the J gene TRBJ2-7; the D is unclear. V was cut by 6 bases and J by 4 bases, with 10 bases left in between. The CDR3 runs to 12 residues. CDR1 is MNHNS and CDR2 is SASEGT in the germline V gene. The CDR3 loop reads CASSLLGYEQYF. CDR3 in DNA: TGTGCCAGCAGCCTCCTCGGGTACGAGCAGTACTTC.

V usage is TRBV7-6 and J usage is TRBJ2-5; 8 bases fit TRBD2. Germline V gene sequence: CDR1 SGHVS, CDR2 FNYEAQ. The CDR3 consists of 14 residues. After removal of 4 bases from V and 5 bases from J, the junction contained 6 bases not matched to a gene. Written as DNA, the CDR3 is TGTGCCAGCAGCTCAGCGGGGGCTGGGGAGACCCAGTACTTC. Residues: CASSSAGAGETQYF.

The V gene is TRBV9, the J gene TRBJ1-5, with D maybe TRBD1 (6 bases). The germline V gene encodes CDR1 SGDLS and CDR2 YYNGEE. The CDR3 is 15 amino acids. V gave up 0 bases and J gave up 4 bases, with 11 bases separating them. As DNA, the CDR3 is TGTGCCAGCAGCGTAGCGGGGGGCAGTAATCAGCCCCAGCATTTT. Its translation is CASSVAGGSNQPQHF.

This clone was observed once. The chain couples TRBV13 to TRBJ1-2, with 11 bases that match TRBD1. CDR3 length: 14 residues. Germline lookup yields CDR1 PRHDT and CDR2 FYEKMQ (reference sequence). V lost 4 bases to trimming and J lost 8 bases; unmatched junction nucleotides: 6. The CDR3 spells CASSSDRGLTGYTF. DNA for the CDR3: TGTGCCAGCAGCTCGGACAGGGGGCTAACAGGCTACACCTTC.

The chain couples TRBV28 to TRBJ2-3, with a tentative D call TRBD2 (6 bases). Trimming pared 6 bases from V and 6 bases from J, leaving 16 bases between. CDR1 MDHEN and CDR2 SYDVKM come from the germline V gene. The CDR3 covers 14 residues. CDR3 nucleotides: TGTGCCAGCAGCCGCCGACTAGTTTCGGATACGCAGTATTTT. Its translation: CASSRRLVSDTQYF. Full variable domain (remainder filled in from reference TRBV28 and TRBJ2-3): DVKVTQSSRYLVKRTGEKVFLECVQDMDHENMFWYRQDPGLGLRLIYFSYDVKMKEKGDIPEGYSVSREKKERFSLILESASTNQTSMYLCASSRRLVSDTQYFGPGTRLTVL.

The chain is built from TRBV4-3 and TRBJ2-1; 9 bases fit TRBD2. J lost 7 bases, V lost 1 base, and 8 bases had no gene match. This CDR3 has 16 residues. Germline CDR1 LGHNA, CDR2 YSLEER. The CDR3 coding sequence is TGCGCCAGCAGCCAAGGAATTTGGCGGGAGGGGAATGAGCAGTTCTTC. The encoded protein is CASSQGIWREGNEQFF.

The chain joins TRBV5-8 to TRBJ2-3, with TRBD1 matching over 9 bases. Germline CDR1 and CDR2: SGHTS and YDEGEE. V gave up 4 bases and J gave up 1 base; unmatched junction bases: 13. This CDR3 comprises 18 residues. The CDR3 nucleotides are TGTGCCAGCAGCCCAACTCTCCCGGGACAGGGAGGCACAGATACGCAGTATTTT. Protein: CASSPTLPGQGGTDTQYF.

This CDR3 is CAISEGITGGYEQYF. The CDR3, as DNA: TGTGCCATCAGTGAGGGTATAACGGGGGGGTACGAGCAGTACTTC. J is TRBJ2-7 and V is TRBV10-3, with 8 bases identical to TRBD2. With 2 bases clipped from V and 4 bases from J, the junction kept 7 bases outside the gene matches. The V gene's germline CDR1 is ENHRY and CDR2 SYGVKD. The CDR3 is 15 residues long.

The V gene is TRBV6-5, the J gene TRBJ1-1, with TRBD1 as a possible D gene (6 bases). Germline CDR1 is MNHEY and CDR2 is SVGAGI. This CDR3 has 14 amino acids. V was clipped by 2 bases and J by 7 bases, with 14 bases between them. CDR3 coding DNA: TGTGCCAGCAGTTACGGGCGGGGGCGTGGTGAAGCTTTCTTT. It translates to CASSYGRGRGEAFF.

In its sample, this clone was seen a few times. CDR3 residues: CAWDSQGGLFDSNQPQHF. The DNA for the CDR3 is TGTGCCTGGGACAGCCAAGGAGGGCTTTTTGATAGCAATCAGCCCCAGCATTTT. The chain employs TRBV30 and TRBJ1-5; possibly TRBD1 for D (5 bases). With 5 bases removed from V and 0 bases from J, the gap between germline ends came to 23 bases. CDR3 length: 18 residues. The germline V gene has CDR1 GTSNPN and CDR2 SVGIG (reference sequence). Full variable domain (rest looked up from reference TRBV30 and TRBJ1-5): SQTIHQWPATLVQPVGSPLSLECTVEGTSNPNLYWYRQAAGRGLQLLFYSVGIGQISSEVPQNLSASRPQDRQFILSSKKLLLSDSGFYLCAWDSQGGLFDSNQPQHFGDGTRLSIL.

V and J are TRBV27 and TRBJ2-7, with 11 bases fitting TRBD2. Germline loops: CDR1 MNHEY, CDR2 SMNVEV (reference sequence). This CDR3 is 16 amino acids long. J gave up 6 bases and V 3 bases, and 10 bases lay outside the gene matches. The CDR3 DNA reads as TGTGCCAGCAGTTTCCTGCTAGCGGGGGGTTTGGGCGAGCAGTACTTC. Its protein is CASSFLLAGGLGEQYF.

This clone has more than one count but fewer than ten. V usage is TRBV7-9 and J usage is TRBJ2-7; 7 nucleotides line up with TRBD1. Germline V gene sequence: CDR1 SEHNR, CDR2 FQNEAQ (reference sequence). CDR3 length: 15 residues. V shed 5 bases, J shed 3 bases, and the junction held 10 bases outside the gene matches. The CDR3, as DNA: TGTGCCAGCAGCCAAGAGGCAGGGGGTATCTACGAGCAGTACTTC. This gives the protein CASSQEAGGIYEQYF.

The gene calls are TRBV30 and TRBJ1-4; D not certain. Between the trimmed V and J ends, which lost 4 bases and 7 bases, there was a span of 13 bases. The V gene's germline CDR1 is GTSNPN and CDR2 SVGIG (reference sequence). The CDR3 extends over 13 amino acids. As DNA, the CDR3 is TGTGCCTGGACTCGGGGTGAGACTGAAAAACTGTTTTTT. It translates to CAWTRGETEKLFF.

This sequence joins TRBV29-1 and TRBJ2-7; 11 bases match TRBD1. V was pared by 7 bases and J by 10 bases, with 12 bases of the junction left unmatched. Germline CDR1 is SQVTM and CDR2 is ANQGSEA. CDR3 length: 13 amino acids. CDR3 amino acids: CSAGTGGIEEQYF. DNA of the CDR3: TGCAGCGCTGGGACAGGGGGAATCGAAGAACAGTACTTC.

This clone was recorded a few times. J is TRBJ1-1 and V is TRBV9; D ambiguous. CDR1 is SGDLS and CDR2 is YYNGEE in the germline V gene. The CDR3 contains 13 residues. Trimming left V 1 base short and J 0 bases short, with 4 bases between. The CDR3 here is CASSVRVNTEAFF. The CDR3 DNA reads TGTGCCAGCAGCGTACGAGTGAACACTGAAGCTTTCTTT.

The chain recombines TRBV9 with TRBJ1-2; D perhaps matches TRBD1 (6 bases). This CDR3 spans 12 amino acids. Trimming stripped 4 bases from V and 5 bases from J, with 9 bases between. Germline CDR1 is SGDLS and CDR2 is YYNGEE. The DNA for the CDR3 is TGTGCCAGCAGCCCAGGACAGTATGGCTACACCTTC. Its protein is CASSPGQYGYTF.

The V and J genes are TRBV6-1 and TRBJ2-3; 14 positions match TRBD2. The CDR3 extends over 12 amino acids. The germline V gene has CDR1 MNHNS and CDR2 SASEGT. V lost 6 bases to trimming and J lost 14 bases; unmatched junction nucleotides: 4. Here the CDR3 reads CASSRGLAGGYF. For the CDR3, the DNA is TGTGCCAGCAGCCGCGGACTAGCGGGAGGGTATTTT.

The chain has TRBV27 and TRBJ2-3, with 9 nucleotides matching TRBD2. Trimming at V came to 3 bases and at J to 5 bases, leaving 6 bases not matched to a gene. This CDR3 is built from 15 residues. From germline, CDR1 is MNHEY and CDR2 SMNVEV (reference sequence). As DNA, the CDR3 is TGTGCCAGCAGTTTTCTAGCGGGGATCAGAGATACGCAGTATTTT. Translating it yields CASSFLAGIRDTQYF.

The V gene is TRBV13, the J gene TRBJ2-3, with TRBD2 matching over 7 bases. Germline CDR1 PRHDT, CDR2 FYEKMQ (reference sequence). The CDR3 totals 17 residues. V trimming: 4 bases; J trimming: 2 bases; junction bases outside the gene matches: 12. CDR3 residues: CASSSSGVGLDTDTQYF. The CDR3 nucleotides are TGTGCCAGCAGCTCGAGCGGGGTTGGGCTTGACACAGATACGCAGTATTTT.

V and J are TRBV5-4 and TRBJ1-1; possibly TRBD1 for D (6 bases). V shed 5 bases and J shed 0 bases, with 11 bases lying between them. CDR1 SGHNT and CDR2 YYREEE come from the germline V gene (reference sequence). The CDR3 sequence is 14 residues long. The DNA of the CDR3 is TGTGCCAGCAGACAGGGCGGCATGAACACTGAAGCTTTCTTT. Translation: CASRQGGMNTEAFF.